This is a list of T cell receptor beta chains from one sample in a study of blood T cell repertoires in COVID-19. TCRdb's copy holds only in-frame clones and misses some; the assay was immunoSEQ multiplex PCR. The sample lists approximately 300,000 clones; roughly nine tenths were seen once. The specimen was PBMCs or T cells enriched from blood (not recorded which). These receptor sequences come from a woman aged 25 to 39 who had recovered from COVID-19. CDR3s include the opening cysteine and the closing phenylalanine or tryptophan.

V: TRBV2
CDR3: CASSDRGQGGTEAFF

V: TRBV6-5
CDR3: CAVRAGSSYNSPLHF

V: TRBV19
CDR3: CASSIPGLAVRGDTQYF

V: TRBV2
CDR3: CASSLETDTQYF

V: TRBV4-2
CDR3: CASSTAGSNQPQHF

V: TRBV15
CDR3: CATSGNRGSSYEQYF

V: TRBV27
CDR3: CASTLVWGVNTEAFF

V: TRBV28
CDR3: CASTVSGLSSYEQYF

V: TRBV7-9
CDR3: CASSLTQQPQHF

V: TRBV19
CDR3: CASGAGGNQPQHF

V: TRBV6-5
CDR3: CASSWGGRTNYGYTF

V: TRBV11-2
CDR3: CASSLGRAGYTF

V: TRBV28
CDR3: CASSYFLPRLAGIYNEQFF

V: TRBV3-1/TRBV3-2
CDR3: CASSRLDTGELFF

V: TRBV6-5
CDR3: CASSYSMATYEKLFF

V: TRBV11-2
CDR3: CASSFFASQMFEQYF